This T cell receptor (beta chain) was found in a study of long-term antiretroviral therapy in people with HIV. Study findings and constraints: HIV repertoire CDR3 lengths ranged less widely than those of controls.

In the case of this clone: Antigen specificity is unknown.

Sequencing relied on immunoSEQ assay v3.0, run at survey level. Sequencing used immunoSEQ multiplex PCR; TCRdb keeps in-frame clones, though not all of them. The sample contains about 48,000 clones, about 86% of which appear only once. All donors provided no fewer than one pre-ART and no fewer than two post-ART PBMC samples. Specimens retained roughly 1-11 million cryopreserved PBMC preceding DNA extraction. The CDR3 runs to 14 residues. The V and J ends lost 4 bases and 3 bases, in that order; junction bases with no gene match: 6. Germline lookup yields CDR1 MDHEN and CDR2 SYDVKM. The rearrangement uses TRBV28 and TRBJ2-7; 7 bases are a match to TRBD1. This clonotype was obtained from a woman aged 18-29 years with HIV. The specimen comprised unsorted PBMCs, sampled 0.8 years after starting antiretroviral therapy. This chain's CDR3 is CASSSRDRDYEQYF. The CDR3 bases are TGTGCCAGCAGTTCCAGGGACAGAGACTACGAGCAGTACTTC.